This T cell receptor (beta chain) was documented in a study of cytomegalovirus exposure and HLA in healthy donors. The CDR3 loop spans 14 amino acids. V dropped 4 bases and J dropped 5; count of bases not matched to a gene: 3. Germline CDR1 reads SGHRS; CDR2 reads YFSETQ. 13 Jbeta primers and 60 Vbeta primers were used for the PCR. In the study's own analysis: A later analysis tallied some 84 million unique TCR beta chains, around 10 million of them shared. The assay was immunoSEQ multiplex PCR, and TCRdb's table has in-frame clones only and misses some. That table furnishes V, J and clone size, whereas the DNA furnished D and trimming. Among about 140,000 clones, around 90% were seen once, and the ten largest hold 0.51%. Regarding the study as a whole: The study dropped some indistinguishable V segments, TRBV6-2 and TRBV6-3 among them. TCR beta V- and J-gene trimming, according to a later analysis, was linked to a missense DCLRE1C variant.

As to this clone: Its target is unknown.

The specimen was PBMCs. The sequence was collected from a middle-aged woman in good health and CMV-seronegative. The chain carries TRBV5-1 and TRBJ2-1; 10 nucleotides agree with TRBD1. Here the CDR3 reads CASSQDRGDNEQFF. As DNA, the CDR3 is TGCGCCAGCAGCCAGGACAGGGGGGACAATGAGCAGTTCTTC. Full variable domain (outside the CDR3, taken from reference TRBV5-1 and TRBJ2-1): KAGVTQTPRYLIKTRGQQVTLSCSPISGHRSVSWYQQTPGQGLQFLFEYFSETQRNKGNFPGRFSGRQFSNSRSEMNVSTLELGDSALYLCASSQDRGDNEQFFGPGTRLTVL.